Listed here is a single T cell receptor beta chain. Unmatched junction bases numbered 5, after V lost 4 bases and J lost 2 bases. Germline V gives CDR1 SGDLS, CDR2 YYNGEE. The CDR3 is made up of 16 amino acids. Primers: 60 V beta forward and 13 J beta reverse. TCRdb's copy holds only in-frame clones and misses some; the assay was immunoSEQ multiplex PCR. The data contain 55,000 to 75,000 clones, about 80% of them singletons. This specimen belongs to a study of glioma-infiltrating T cells after dendritic cell vaccination. Study in general: Between about 2003 and 2013, patients got autologous tumor lysate-pulsed dendritic cell vaccines.

The time point here: after dendritic cell vaccination, including at tumor progression/relapse. Selection required adequate fresh-frozen tumor tissue plus more than two years' survival data. This clonotype was obtained from a human donor with glioblastoma. The rearrangement uses TRBV9 and TRBJ2-3; 12 bases are shared with TRBD2. Specimen: blood, collected after dendritic cell vaccination. The chain's CDR3 is CASSPRLAGDTDTQYF. CDR3 bases: TGTGCCAGCAGCCCCCGACTAGCGGGGGACACAGATACGCAGTATTTT.